These 20 T cell receptor beta chains share one sample of origin, sequenced in a study of shared clonotypes between healthy human individuals. The protocol was immunoSEQ multiplex PCR, while the TCRdb copy is restricted to in-frame clones and leaves out a portion. The sample contains about 2.3 million clones, about nine tenths of which appear only once. Sequencing used naive CD4+ T cells from PBMCs. Subset of the sample: CD45RA+ positively selected. Receptor source: a man aged 18 to 35 in good health. Some clones in this sample may be carry-over from other donors' samples.

This clone was picked up a small number of times. The V and J genes are TRBV2 and TRBJ2-5; D possibly corresponds to TRBD2 (6 bases). CDR3 length: 13 residues. V gave up 3 bases and J gave up 5 bases, with 10 bases separating them. Germline CDR1 reads SNHLY; CDR2 reads FYNNEI. CDR3 coding DNA: TGTGCCAGCAGTGATGGGCGGGATGAGACCCAGTACTTC. Its translation: CASSDGRDETQYF.

Comments on this clone: Within the sample, other DNA sequences also encode this same CDR3. The chain links TRBV9 to TRBJ1-5, with TRBD1 as a possible D gene (5 bases). V was cut by 3 bases and J by 1 base, with 8 bases left in between. The CDR3 length is 14 residues. Germline CDR1 reads SGDLS; CDR2 reads YYNGEE. This CDR3 reads CASSAQGSNQPQHF. The CDR3 region has the DNA TGTGCCAGCAGCGCTCAGGGAAGCAATCAGCCCCAGCATTTT. The whole variable domain, filled in from reference TRBV9 and TRBJ1-5, reads DSGVTQTPKHLITATGQRVTLRCSPRSGDLSVYWYQQSLDQGLQFLIQYYNGEERAKGNILERFSAQQFPDLHSELNLSSLELGDSALYFCASSAQGSNQPQHFGDGTRLSIL.

This chain connects TRBV28 to TRBJ2-7; a possible D gene is TRBD2 (6 bases). V was clipped by 4 bases and J by 7 bases, with 17 bases between them. Germline V gives CDR1 MDHEN, CDR2 SYDVKM. This CDR3 spans 14 amino acids. The CDR3 DNA sequence: TGTGCCAGCAGTTCTCCGGGACTCCCCGGGGAGCAGTACTTC. This sequence encodes CASSSPGLPGEQYF. Variable domain in full (rest from reference TRBV28 and TRBJ2-7): DVKVTQSSRYLVKRTGEKVFLECVQDMDHENMFWYRQDPGLGLRLIYFSYDVKMKEKGDIPEGYSVSREKKERFSLILESASTNQTSMYLCASSSPGLPGEQYFGPGTRLTVT.

The chain links TRBV6-1 to TRBJ2-1; the D gene is possibly TRBD2 (5 bases). Looked up from germline, CDR1 is MNHNS and CDR2 is SASEGT. V gave up 10 bases and J gave up 9 bases, with 22 bases separating them. This CDR3 is 14 amino acids long. The CDR3 spells CANAPMLGSSEQFF. As DNA, the CDR3 is TGTGCCAACGCCCCCATGTTAGGGAGCAGTGAGCAGTTCTTC.

This clone was seen a few times. The chain is built from TRBV28 and TRBJ2-1; 11 nucleotides line up with TRBD1. There are 13 residues in the CDR3. Trimming at V came to 9 bases and at J to 6 bases, leaving 4 bases not matched to a gene. From germline, CDR1 is MDHEN and CDR2 SYDVKM. The CDR3 here is CASGQGAPNEQFF. CDR3 sequence (DNA): TGTGCCAGTGGACAGGGGGCGCCCAATGAGCAGTTCTTC.

CDR3 residues: CASSNPLYGYTF. In DNA, the CDR3 is TGTGCCAGCAGTAACCCCCTCTATGGCTACACCTTC. This chain uses TRBV28 with TRBJ1-2; D gene unclear. V was shortened by 5 bases and J by 4 bases, with 8 bases between the two germline ends. This CDR3 has 12 residues. Germline lookup yields CDR1 MDHEN and CDR2 SYDVKM.

The chain links TRBV2 to TRBJ2-3, with no clear D. CDR1 SNHLY and CDR2 FYNNEI come from the germline V gene. The CDR3 covers 14 residues. Trimming removed 6 bases from V and 6 bases from J, with 16 bases in between. CDR3 sequence: CASRLRPGQDTQYF. The CDR3 region has the DNA TGTGCCAGCAGGTTACGTCCAGGTCAGGATACGCAGTATTTT. The variable domain in full, completed from reference TRBV2 and TRBJ2-3, reads EPEVTQTPSHQVTQMGQEVILRCVPISNHLYFYWYRQILGQKVEFLVSFYNNEISEKSEIFDDQFSVERPDGSNFTLKIRSTKLEDSAMYFCASRLRPGQDTQYFGPGTRLTVL.

This chain joins TRBV10-3 and TRBJ1-2; D uncertain. The V end lost 7 bases, the J end lost 5 bases, and 14 bases lay between the germline ends. Germline CDR1 and CDR2: ENHRY and SYGVKD. The CDR3 contains 13 residues. DNA for the CDR3: TGTGCCATCAAGCCCCTCGACGGATATGGCTACACCTTC. Translation gives CAIKPLDGYGYTF.

The chain joins TRBV29-1 to TRBJ2-7; D gene ambiguous. The CDR3 is 13 residues long. Germline V gene data show CDR1 as SQVTM and CDR2 as ANQGSEA. Trimming cost V 4 bases and J 6 bases, with 16 bases left between them. The CDR3 DNA is TGCAGCGTTGCCAGACGGACCCTCGGCGAGCAGTACTTC. Translating gives CSVARRTLGEQYF.

The chain is built from TRBV7-3 and TRBJ2-1; D might be TRBD2 (5 bases). CDR3 length equals 14 residues. Trimming stripped 0 bases from V and 2 bases from J, with 5 bases between. Germline CDR1 SGHTA, CDR2 FQGTGA. In nucleotides, the CDR3 is TGTGCCAGCAGCTTAACGGAGGCCTACAATGAGCAGTTCTTC. Translated, it gives CASSLTEAYNEQFF.

The chain recombines TRBV29-1 with TRBJ2-3, with 7 bases lining up with TRBD1. CDR1 is SQVTM and CDR2 is ANQGSEA in the germline V gene. The CDR3 spans 15 residues. V gave up 8 bases and J gave up 0 bases; unmatched junction bases: 11. The CDR3 region has the DNA TGCAGCTCCACTTCGGGGACAGCAAGCACAGATACGCAGTATTTT. The encoded protein is CSSTSGTASTDTQYF.

This clone was counted a single time. V is TRBV7-3 and J is TRBJ2-5; the match to TRBD1 covers 7 bases. The CDR3 has 15 residues. With 5 bases clipped from V and 2 bases from J, the junction kept 8 bases outside the gene matches. Germline values: CDR1 SGHTA, CDR2 FQGTGA. Written as DNA, the CDR3 is TGTGCCAGCAGCCGCCTAGGGACAGCGCAAGAGACCCAGTACTTC. Amino acids: CASSRLGTAQETQYF.

The chain links TRBV6-1 to TRBJ1-5; 7 positions match TRBD1. The CDR3 extends over 15 amino acids. V trimming: 6 bases; J trimming: 1 base; junction bases outside the gene matches: 6. CDR1 and CDR2 from the germline V gene are MNHNS and SASEGT. As DNA, the CDR3 is TGTGCCAGCAGACCAAAACAGGGGAGCAATCAGCCCCAGCATTTT. Translating gives CASRPKQGSNQPQHF.

This clone was counted a single time. Distinct nucleotide sequences in the sample also encode this CDR3. The V call is TRBV18, the J call TRBJ2-2, with D unresolved. This CDR3 spans 12 amino acids. Trimming shortened V by 6 bases and J by 6 bases, and 8 bases separated the two germline ends. CDR1 and CDR2 from the germline V gene are KGHSH and LQKENI. CDR3 DNA sequence: TGTGCCAGCTCCCCGACCGCCGGGGAGCTGTTTTTT. Its protein is CASSPTAGELFF.

The chain links TRBV7-8 to TRBJ2-5; maybe TRBD2 (6 bases). Looked up from germline, CDR1 is SGHVS and CDR2 is FQNEAQ. The CDR3 is 16 residues long. Trimming took off 4 bases at V and 1 base at J, with 16 bases between the two ends. As DNA, the CDR3 is TGTGCCAGCAGCTCGAAGCCAATAGCGGTCCAAGAGACCCAGTACTTC. This gives the protein CASSSKPIAVQETQYF.

The chain has TRBV2 and TRBJ2-5, with TRBD2 identical over 9 bases. With V trimmed by 2 bases and J by 7 bases, 5 bases remained unmatched. This CDR3 is 14 amino acids long. CDR1 is SNHLY, CDR2 FYNNEI, per germline. As DNA, the CDR3 is TGTGCCAGCAGTGAAAGGGCTAGCGGGGTGACCCAGTACTTC. This encodes CASSERASGVTQYF.

The chain has TRBV2 and TRBJ1-1; a weak D match, TRBD1 (5 bases). CDR1 is SNHLY and CDR2 is FYNNEI in the germline V gene. This CDR3 has 13 residues. Trimming left V 11 bases short and J 0 bases short, with 13 bases between. Written as DNA, the CDR3 is TGTGCCCTGGTGGGGGAGGTGAACACTGAAGCTTTCTTT. Translated, it gives CALVGEVNTEAFF. The full variable domain, rest sourced from reference TRBV2 and TRBJ1-1, is EPEVTQTPSHQVTQMGQEVILRCVPISNHLYFYWYRQILGQKVEFLVSFYNNEISEKSEIFDDQFSVERPDGSNFTLKIRSTKLEDSAMYFCALVGEVNTEAFFGQGTRLTVV.

J is TRBJ2-2 and V is TRBV9; 10 bases agree with TRBD1. CDR3 size: 16 residues. Germline V gene data show CDR1 as SGDLS and CDR2 as YYNGEE. The V segment lost 4 bases and the J segment 6 bases; nucleotides outside the gene matches: 9. The CDR3 spells CASSLNSGTGAGELFF. CDR3 sequence (DNA): TGTGCCAGCAGCCTCAATTCCGGGACAGGGGCCGGGGAGCTGTTTTTT.

V usage is TRBV28 and J usage is TRBJ1-2, with D perhaps TRBD1 (6 bases). Trimming pared 3 bases from V and 8 bases from J, leaving 10 bases between. CDR1 is MDHEN, CDR2 SYDVKM, per germline. This CDR3 comprises 12 residues. CDR3 sequence: CASSLVQGGYTF. The CDR3 nucleotides are TGTGCCAGCAGTTTGGTCCAGGGGGGCTACACCTTC.

V and J are TRBV19 and TRBJ2-7; D perhaps matches TRBD2 (6 bases). Deletions cut 4 bases from V and 4 bases from J, with 11 bases between. Germline CDR1 is LNHDA and CDR2 is SQIVND (reference sequence). The CDR3 loop spans 13 amino acids. For the CDR3, the DNA is TGTGCCAGTAGTACGGAGGGAAGGTACGAGCAGTACTTC. It codes for CASSTEGRYEQYF.